Detailed here is one T cell receptor (beta chain). The germline V gene encodes CDR1 LNHNV and CDR2 YYDKDF (reference sequence). Trimming cost V 0 bases and J 2 bases, with 8 bases left between them. This CDR3 spans 15 amino acids. The sample originates from a study of blood T cells in healthy people across ages. Study-level information: Capture via template switching afforded approximately one barcoded beta molecule per two T cells.

Through a sample-barcoded 5' primer and a J-beta primer mix, a second PCR was run for roughly 6 to 12 cycles. Each CDR3 protein is one row after TCRdb ran MiXCR on the 5' RACE reads. This table has 2 million or so distinct CDR3 sequences, approximately 50% appearing once. The total RNA that was extracted per sample amounted to at least 5.5 micrograms. The sample consisted of blood. The receptor was isolated from a middle-aged woman in good health. J is TRBJ1-5 and V is TRBV15, with D possibly being TRBD1 (6 bases). This CDR3 is CATSRDRQGNQPQHF. The CDR3 nucleotides are TGTGCCACCAGCAGAGATAGACAGGGCAATCAGCCCCAGCATTTT.